These 30 T cell receptor beta chains came from one sample sequenced in a study of blood T cell repertoires in COVID-19. The assay was immunoSEQ multiplex PCR, and TCRdb's table has in-frame clones only and misses some. Altogether approximately 220,000 clones are present, about four fifths being singletons, with the ten largest covering about 2.4%. Sequencing used peripheral blood. The receptors originated from a woman in her fifties or sixties with acute or convalescent COVID-19.

The V gene is TRBV5-3, the J gene TRBJ2-7; 9 positions match TRBD1. TRBV5-3 is an ORF, with its function uncertain. V shed 4 bases, J shed 1 base, and the junction held 12 bases outside the gene matches. The CDR3 is 17 amino acids. CDR3 sequence: CARSGGTGHQFSYEQYF. As DNA, the CDR3 is TGTGCCAGAAGCGGAGGGACAGGGCATCAATTTTCCTACGAGCAGTACTTC.

The CDR3 loop reads CASSLSGGQDTQYF. The DNA for the CDR3 is TGTGCCAGCAGCTTAAGCGGGGGGCAAGATACGCAGTATTTT. The chain couples TRBV7-9 to TRBJ2-3; 9 bases agree with TRBD2. The trim removed 2 bases at V and 5 bases at J, leaving 2 bases unmatched. Germline V gives CDR1 SEHNR, CDR2 FQNEAQ (reference sequence). This CDR3 is built from 14 residues.

This chain links TRBV4-3 with TRBJ2-5; TRBD2 matches at 11 bases. This CDR3 comprises 15 residues. CDR1 and CDR2 from the germline V gene are LGHNA and YSLEER. Losses at the gene ends were 0 bases for V and 9 bases for J; bases not matched to a gene: 6. The CDR3 protein is CASSQDSSGGLAQYF. The CDR3 coding sequence is TGCGCCAGCAGCCAAGATTCTAGCGGGGGGCTGGCCCAGTACTTC.

CDR3 DNA sequence: TGTGCCAGCAGCTTGACAGCCTACAATGAGCAGTTCTTC. Translating gives CASSLTAYNEQFF. This sequence joins TRBV5-6 and TRBJ2-1; D unclear. Germline CDR1 is SGHDT and CDR2 is YYEEEE. Trimming cost V 1 base and J 2 bases, with 4 bases left between them. This CDR3 is built from 13 residues.

The V gene is TRBV27, the J gene TRBJ2-3; weak D call: TRBD2 (6 bases). Germline CDR1 and CDR2: MNHEY and SMNVEV (reference sequence). The CDR3 spans 16 residues. With 8 bases removed from V and 2 bases from J, the gap between germline ends came to 20 bases. CDR3: CASGPAGGHLTDTQYF. The CDR3 bases are TGTGCCAGCGGACCCGCCGGGGGTCACCTCACAGATACGCAGTATTTT.

The V gene is TRBV12-3 or TRBV12-4, the J gene TRBJ1-2; D ambiguous. The length of the CDR3 is 13 residues. Trimming removed 7 bases at V and 3 bases at J, with 12 bases between. The DNA of the CDR3 is TGTGCCAGCAAACCAGACACTCACTATGGCTACACCTTC. Its protein product is CASKPDTHYGYTF.

The gene calls are TRBV30 and TRBJ1-4; unclear D gene. This CDR3 region has 15 residues. V dropped 5 bases and J dropped 2 bases, with 15 bases sitting between them. Germline CDR1 is GTSNPN and CDR2 is SVGIG (reference sequence). CDR3 nucleotides: TGTGCCTGGTCTCCGGTATGGGAGACTAATGAAAAACTGTTTTTT. This translates into CAWSPVWETNEKLFF.

On this clone itself: The sample carries other DNA sequences with the same CDR3. The chain joins TRBV5-1 to TRBJ1-5, with D uncertain. The CDR3 loop spans 14 amino acids. Germline CDR1 is SGHRS and CDR2 is YFSETQ. V lost 0 bases to trimming and J lost 2 bases, with 6 bases between them. The CDR3 spells CASSLDGGNQPQHF. Written as DNA, the CDR3 is TGCGCCAGCAGCTTGGACGGGGGCAATCAGCCCCAGCATTTT.

The chain employs TRBV2 and TRBJ1-3, with 8 bases matching TRBD1. The CDR3 contains 15 residues. V lost 4 bases to trimming and J lost 2 bases; unmatched junction nucleotides: 4. CDR1 and CDR2 (germline): SNHLY, FYNNEI. The CDR3 sequence: CASSAQQGAGNTIYF. CDR3 sequence (DNA): TGTGCCAGCAGTGCACAACAGGGGGCTGGAAACACCATATATTTT.

V and J are TRBV4-2 and TRBJ1-5; no definite D call. Trimming removed 1 base from V and 1 base from J, with 8 bases in between. This CDR3 is built from 15 residues. CDR1 LGHNA and CDR2 YNFKEQ come from the germline V gene. The CDR3 region has the DNA TGTGCCAGCAGCCAAGTCCGGGAAAGCAATCAGCCCCAGCATTTT. It translates to CASSQVRESNQPQHF.

The chain uses TRBV5-4 and TRBJ2-2, with TRBD2 identical over 7 bases. Germline-derived CDR1 and CDR2 are SGHNT and YYREEE (reference sequence). The CDR3 is 16 residues long. V lost 0 bases to trimming and J lost 0 bases; unmatched junction nucleotides: 2. The CDR3 region has the DNA TGTGCCAGCAGCTTGGATCTAGCGGCGAACACCGGGGAGCTGTTTTTT. Translation gives CASSLDLAANTGELFF.

The V call is TRBV3-1 (or the pseudogene TRBV3-2), the J call TRBJ1-1; D ambiguous. CDR3 length: 14 amino acids. Trimming shortened V by 4 bases and J by 4 bases, and 13 bases separated the two germline ends. Germline V gene data show CDR1 as LGHDT and CDR2 as YNNKEL (reference sequence). CDR3: CASSPEFVVTEAFF. Here the CDR3 DNA reads TGTGCCAGCAGCCCGGAGTTCGTGGTCACTGAAGCTTTCTTT.

The CDR3 here is CASSPLPGNTEAFF. CDR3 DNA: TGTGCCAGCTCACCTCTACCCGGGAACACTGAAGCTTTCTTT. The chain combines TRBV18 with TRBJ1-1, with unresolved D. The CDR3 is made up of 14 amino acids. The germline V gene encodes CDR1 KGHSH and CDR2 LQKENI. V lost 3 bases, J lost 1 base, and 9 bases lay in between.

The rearrangement uses TRBV4-2 and TRBJ2-7; 8 bases fit TRBD1. The CDR3 has 15 residues. CDR1 and CDR2 (germline): LGHNA, YNFKEQ. V lost 0 bases and J lost 5; bases outside the gene matches: 6. CDR3 nucleotide sequence: TGTGCCAGCAGCCAAGATCAGGGACAGGACCACGAGCAGTACTTC. Translating it yields CASSQDQGQDHEQYF.

The J gene is TRBJ2-5, the V gene TRBV11-2; D uncertain. This CDR3 has 14 residues. V gave up 5 bases and J gave up 1 base, with 11 bases separating them. Germline V lookup: CDR1 SGHAT, CDR2 FQNNGV. The CDR3 reads CASSIGRSQETQYF. CDR3 sequence (DNA): TGTGCCAGCAGCATAGGACGGAGCCAAGAGACCCAGTACTTC.

The rearrangement links TRBV7-8 to TRBJ2-1; D perhaps matches TRBD2 (6 bases). V was shortened by 5 bases and J by 8 bases, with 19 bases between the two germline ends. Germline CDR1 is SGHVS and CDR2 is FQNEAQ. The CDR3 loop spans 15 amino acids. The CDR3 sequence is CASSPAGTSPHEQFF. For the CDR3, the DNA is TGTGCCAGCAGCCCGGCCGGGACTTCTCCTCATGAGCAGTTCTTC.

This clone occurred once. The gene calls are TRBV5-4 and TRBJ2-1, with a tentative D call TRBD1 (6 bases). Trimming took off 5 bases at V and 2 bases at J, with 14 bases between the two ends. Germline CDR1 reads SGHNT; CDR2 reads YYREEE (reference sequence). This CDR3 contains 15 residues. Here the CDR3 reads CASRQQGSAYNEQFF. The CDR3 DNA follows: TGTGCCAGCAGACAACAGGGTAGCGCCTACAATGAGCAGTTCTTC.

The chain carries TRBV5-8 and TRBJ2-3; possibly TRBD1 for D (6 bases). The V end lost 0 bases, the J end lost 1 base, and 15 bases lay between the germline ends. CDR3 length: 17 residues. In germline, CDR1 is SGHTS, CDR2 YDEGEE. The CDR3 reads CASSLAVGAGGTDTQYF. DNA of the CDR3: TGTGCCAGCAGCTTGGCTGTGGGGGCCGGGGGCACAGATACGCAGTATTTT.

A note on this clone: This same CDR3 is encoded by further DNA sequences in the sample. V usage is TRBV11-3 and J usage is TRBJ1-1, with D possibly matching TRBD1 (6 bases). There are 18 residues in the CDR3. From germline, CDR1 is SGHNT and CDR2 YENEEA. The V and J ends lost 7 bases and 10 bases respectively, with 34 bases between them. CDR3 nucleotide sequence: TGTGCCAGCACTCCCCCCACGCAGGACAGTCGATGTATTGAGGGAGCTTTCTTT. Protein: CASTPPTQDSRCIEGAFF.

The J gene is TRBJ2-3, the V gene TRBV3-1 (or the pseudogene TRBV3-2); 16 bases fit TRBD2. CDR3 length equals 16 residues. The trim removed 4 bases at V and 6 bases at J, leaving 4 bases unmatched. Germline assignment: CDR1 LGHDT and CDR2 YNNKEL (reference sequence). CDR3 protein: CASSRGLAGGRDTQYF. The CDR3 coding sequence is TGTGCCAGCAGCCGGGGACTAGCGGGGGGGCGCGATACGCAGTATTTT.

This clone was seen only a few times. The rearrangement joins TRBV2 to TRBJ1-2; 7 bases are a match to TRBD1. V was clipped by 4 bases and J by 2 bases; unmatched bases: 1. Germline CDR1 and CDR2: SNHLY and FYNNEI. This CDR3 spans 13 amino acids. CDR3 bases: TGTGCCAGCAGTGTGGACAGGAACTATGGCTACACCTTC. Translating it yields CASSVDRNYGYTF.

This chain uses TRBV3-1 (or the pseudogene TRBV3-2) with TRBJ1-6; TRBD1 agrees at 8 bases. V lost 0 bases and J lost 8; bases outside the gene matches: 6. The CDR3 sequence is 16 residues long. Germline V CDR1 and CDR2: LGHDT, YNNKEL (reference sequence). The CDR3 nucleotides read TGTGCCAGCAGCCAAGAGGGGACAGGACCGGATTCACCCCTCCACTTT. Residues: CASSQEGTGPDSPLHF.

The V and J genes are TRBV5-1 and TRBJ2-7; 11 nucleotides agree with TRBD2. The CDR3 extends over 15 amino acids. From germline, CDR1 is SGHRS and CDR2 YFSETQ. The V gene end was trimmed by 0 bases and the J gene end by 6 bases; junction bases not matched to a gene: 5. The CDR3 region is CASSLGLAGLSEQYF. CDR3 coding DNA: TGCGCCAGCAGCTTGGGACTAGCGGGGCTCTCCGAGCAGTACTTC.

This chain uses TRBV5-6 with TRBJ1-1; weak D call: TRBD1 (5 bases). Germline CDR1 is SGHDT and CDR2 is YYEEEE. This CDR3 is built from 14 residues. V was cut by 0 bases and J by 4 bases, with 10 bases left in between. The CDR3: CASSLVGGTTEAFF. CDR3 nucleotide sequence: TGTGCCAGCAGCTTGGTTGGGGGGACCACTGAAGCTTTCTTT.

CDR3 residues: CASSFRGANTEAFF. CDR3 bases: TGTGCCAGCAGTTTTCGGGGGGCTAACACTGAAGCTTTCTTT. The gene calls are TRBV27 and TRBJ1-1; D is perhaps TRBD1 (6 bases). V was pared by 3 bases and J by 2 bases, with 10 bases between. Germline CDR1 MNHEY, CDR2 SMNVEV (reference sequence). This CDR3 contains 14 residues.

The chain is built from TRBV12-3 or TRBV12-4 and TRBJ1-1; D call uncertain. Trimming took 2 bases from V and 8 from J, leaving 12 bases between them. The CDR3 covers 13 residues. CDR3 sequence: CASSLNVRGEAFF. In DNA form, the CDR3 reads TGTGCCAGCAGTTTAAATGTCAGAGGGGAAGCTTTCTTT.

This clone has a single count. The V and J genes are TRBV30 and TRBJ1-2; tentatively, D is TRBD1 (5 bases). Per the germline V gene, CDR1 is GTSNPN and CDR2 is SVGIG (reference sequence). The CDR3 consists of 14 residues. The V and J ends lost 0 bases and 6 bases respectively, with 14 bases between them. The CDR3 reads CAWSVSTGRDGYTF. Written as DNA, the CDR3 is TGTGCCTGGAGTGTATCAACAGGTAGAGATGGCTACACCTTC.

This clone was seen once. V and J are TRBV2 and TRBJ2-2; D possibly corresponds to TRBD1 (6 bases). CDR3 length: 14 amino acids. With 1 base removed from V and 6 bases from J, the gap between germline ends came to 9 bases. CDR1 is SNHLY and CDR2 is FYNNEI in the germline V gene. The CDR3 is CASSEVRQAGELFF. Written as DNA, the CDR3 is TGTGCCAGCAGTGAAGTCCGACAGGCCGGGGAGCTGTTTTTT.

The count of this clone is one. The genes are TRBV6-1 and TRBJ1-2; D remains unclear. The CDR3 spans 15 residues. Trimming removed 0 bases from V and 4 bases from J, with 12 bases in between. The germline gives CDR1 MNHNS, CDR2 SASEGT. The CDR3 loop is CASSEAILDGYGYTF. The CDR3 bases are TGTGCCAGCAGTGAAGCAATCCTAGACGGCTATGGCTACACCTTC.

The V call is TRBV12-3 or TRBV12-4, the J call TRBJ2-7; D remains unclear. The CDR3 consists of 12 residues. V gave up 2 bases and J gave up 4 bases, with 6 bases separating them. The CDR3 is CASSLIRYEQYF. The DNA for the CDR3 is TGTGCCAGCAGTTTAATCCGGTACGAGCAGTACTTC.